The entry below gives a single TCR beta chain sequence along with its context. Its antigen has not been determined. No quality values exist for individual bases; no much larger clone is one base distant. CDR1 is given as LNHNV and CDR2 as YYDKDF, both from the germline V gene (reference sequence). The CDR3 runs 19 residues from the cysteine to the phenylalanine. Kept here is only the CDR3 DNA, which spans 57 bases and is read in frame from base 1. V is cut back by 5 bases and J by 4 bases, with 16 bases in the junction unmatched. The library was prepared using the immunoSEQ multiplex PCR assay. The authors' analysis ran thus. A statistical classification framework was built to diagnose cytomegalovirus status from the catalog of TCR beta chain sequences. The immuneACCESS repertoire file appears here via TCRdb, limited to in-frame rearrangements. These files lack a portion of the clones; in checked studies, under half of the deficit traces to unresolved V genes, and the cause of the others is not known. V, J and clone size were drawn from that table, and D and trimming were deduced from the DNA. In this sample the table shows around 150,000 clones, about 90% of which occur a single time. In total, the top ten clones hold 4% to 5% of the sample.

The donors belonged to the validation cohort of over a hundred subjects, which was separate from the 666-subject first cohort. This sample is part of a study of cytomegalovirus exposure and HLA in healthy donors (dated by TCRdb to 2016 to 2017). Regarding the complete study: According to a later analysis, one platform produced both the roughly 130 validation repertoires and the roughly 640 repertoires of the first cohort. Besides the first cohort of approximately 710 subjects, a separate validation cohort made up of over 95 different subjects was used. The study combined high-throughput TCR immunosequencing, statistical association of individual TCRs with disease status, and machine learning to predict cytomegalovirus infection status. The study was designed to test whether signatures of past pathogen exposure could be identified by cataloging public T cell receptors.

Overall results and qualifications from the work: The validation cohort had no HLA typing available for a later analysis, so co-occurrence within that cohort was assessed over all 120 or so repertoires. A total of around 150 TCR beta chains were listed by the study as associated with cytomegalovirus. Subsequent analysis determined that TCRs grouped into clusters in the first cohort also showed a tendency toward co-occurrence across the roughly 110 validation repertoires, and approximately 93% of cluster scores exceeded 0. While some public TCRs were present in many individuals, most TCR sequences turned up only very rarely across donors. In vitro tests confirmed that a few of the cytomegalovirus-associated TCR beta chains recognize cytomegalovirus antigens. It was suggested by the authors that the approach could potentially be generalized to other disease states and immunological phenotypes. The classifier was reported to diagnose cytomegalovirus status with high specificity and sensitivity in both the original cohort and the validation cohort.

The specimen sequenced was PBMCs. This clonotype was sampled from a man aged 18 to 35 in good health and CMV-seropositive. In this chain, TRBV15 is recombined with TRBJ2-1; 11 bases in the junction line up with TRBD2. The DNA is as follows: TGTGCCACCAGCCCAGAGACCCCACTAGCGGGAGTGCGGTACAATGAGCAGTTCTTC. Its translation reads: CATSPETPLAGVRYNEQFF.